This T cell receptor beta chain was identified during a study of cytotoxic CD8 clonotypes in ibrutinib-treated CLL. The table came from immunoSEQ multiplex PCR; TCRdb's copy has only in-frame clones and leaves some out. The data contain 45,000 to 50,000 clones, around half of them singletons. The material sequenced was PBMCs, taken after 12 months of ibrutinib treatment. This TCR was recovered from a human donor with chronic lymphocytic leukemia.

The CDR3 is CASERSLAGSRDTQYF. CDR3 DNA: TGTGCCAGCGAGAGGTCCCTAGCGGGGTCGCGAGATACGCAGTATTTT. J is TRBJ2-3 and V is TRBV21-1; TRBD2, the table's D call, was not compared with the DNA. TRBV21-1 is listed as a pseudogene. This CDR3 is 16 amino acids long.